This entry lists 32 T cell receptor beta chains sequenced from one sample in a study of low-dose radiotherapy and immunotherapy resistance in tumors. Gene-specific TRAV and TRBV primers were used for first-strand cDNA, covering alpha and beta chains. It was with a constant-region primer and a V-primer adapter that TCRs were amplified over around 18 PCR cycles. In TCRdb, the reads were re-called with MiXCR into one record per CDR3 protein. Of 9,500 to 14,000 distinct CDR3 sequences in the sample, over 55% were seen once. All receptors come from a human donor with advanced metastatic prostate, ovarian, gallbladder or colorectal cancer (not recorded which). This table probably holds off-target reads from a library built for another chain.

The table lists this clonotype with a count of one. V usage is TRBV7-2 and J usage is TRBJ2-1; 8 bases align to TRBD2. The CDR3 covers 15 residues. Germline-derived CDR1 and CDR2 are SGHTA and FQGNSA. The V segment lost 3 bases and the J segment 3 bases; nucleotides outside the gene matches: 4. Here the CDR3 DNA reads TGTGCCAGCAGCTTCCAGCGGGGGCACTACAATGAGCAGTTCTTC. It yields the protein CASSFQRGHYNEQFF.

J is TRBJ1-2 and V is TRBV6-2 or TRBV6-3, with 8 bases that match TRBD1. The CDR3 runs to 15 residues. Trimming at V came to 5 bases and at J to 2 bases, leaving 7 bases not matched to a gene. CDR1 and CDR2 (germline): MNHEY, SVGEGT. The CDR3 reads CASSTRGQANYGYTF. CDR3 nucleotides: TGTGCCAGCAGTACCAGGGGACAGGCGAACTATGGCTACACCTTC.

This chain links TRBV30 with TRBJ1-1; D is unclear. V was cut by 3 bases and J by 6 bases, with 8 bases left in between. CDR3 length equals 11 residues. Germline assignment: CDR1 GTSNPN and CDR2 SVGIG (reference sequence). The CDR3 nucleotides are TGTGCCTGGAGGGAGGGCGCTGAAGCTTTCTTT. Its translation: CAWREGAEAFF.

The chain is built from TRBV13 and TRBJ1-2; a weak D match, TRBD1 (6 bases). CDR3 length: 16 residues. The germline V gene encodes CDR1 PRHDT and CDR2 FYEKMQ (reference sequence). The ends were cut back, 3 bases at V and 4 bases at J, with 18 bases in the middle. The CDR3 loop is CASSFTLAQGIYGYTF. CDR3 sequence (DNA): TGTGCCAGCAGCTTCACCCTCGCCCAGGGGATCTATGGCTACACCTTC.

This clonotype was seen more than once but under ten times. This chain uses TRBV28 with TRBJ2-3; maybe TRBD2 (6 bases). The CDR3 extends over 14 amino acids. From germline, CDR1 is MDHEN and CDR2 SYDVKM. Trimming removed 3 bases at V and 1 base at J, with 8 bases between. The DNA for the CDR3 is TGTGCCAGCAGTTTCGTAGCGGGCACAGATACGCAGTATTTT. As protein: CASSFVAGTDTQYF.

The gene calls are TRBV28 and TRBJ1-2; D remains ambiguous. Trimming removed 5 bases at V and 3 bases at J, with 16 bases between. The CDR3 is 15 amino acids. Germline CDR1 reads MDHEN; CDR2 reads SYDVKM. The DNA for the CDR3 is TGTGCCAGCAGTCCTCCCGGGCGTTCTTACTATGGCTACACCTTC. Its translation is CASSPPGRSYYGYTF.

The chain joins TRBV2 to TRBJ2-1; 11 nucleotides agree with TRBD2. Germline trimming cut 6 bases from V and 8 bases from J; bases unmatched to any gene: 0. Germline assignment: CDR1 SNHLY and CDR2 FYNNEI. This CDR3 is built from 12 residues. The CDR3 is CASRLAGDEQFF. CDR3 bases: TGTGCCAGCAGACTAGCGGGAGATGAGCAGTTCTTC. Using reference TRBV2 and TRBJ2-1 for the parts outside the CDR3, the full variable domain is EPEVTQTPSHQVTQMGQEVILRCVPISNHLYFYWYRQILGQKVEFLVSFYNNEISEKSEIFDDQFSVERPDGSNFTLKIRSTKLEDSAMYFCASRLAGDEQFFGPGTRLTVL.

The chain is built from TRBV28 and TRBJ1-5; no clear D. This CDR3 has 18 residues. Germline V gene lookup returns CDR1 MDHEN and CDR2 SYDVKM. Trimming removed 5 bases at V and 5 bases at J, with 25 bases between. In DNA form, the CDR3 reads TGTGCCAGCAGTCCTACTGACGGTTTAGGTTCCTTAGATCAGCCCCAGCATTTT. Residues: CASSPTDGLGSLDQPQHF.

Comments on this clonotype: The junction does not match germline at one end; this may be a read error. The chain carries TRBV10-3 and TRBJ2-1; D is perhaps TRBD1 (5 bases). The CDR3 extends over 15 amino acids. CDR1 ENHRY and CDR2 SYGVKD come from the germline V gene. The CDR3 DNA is TGTGCCATCAGCGAGTCGTCTGACAGACTCGATGAGCAGTTCTTC. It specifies CAISESSDRLDEQFF.

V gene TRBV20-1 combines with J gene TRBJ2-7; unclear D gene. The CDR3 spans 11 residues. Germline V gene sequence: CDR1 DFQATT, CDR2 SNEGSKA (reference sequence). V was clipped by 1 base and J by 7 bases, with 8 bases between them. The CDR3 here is CSARGQEEQYF. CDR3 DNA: TGCAGTGCTAGAGGGCAGGAGGAGCAGTACTTC.

CDR3 sequence (DNA): TGCGCCAGCAGCCAACAGCGGATCTCCTACGAGCAGTACTTC. It translates to CASSQQRISYEQYF. V is TRBV1 and J is TRBJ2-7. TRBV1 is labeled a pseudogene. The CDR3 spans 14 residues.

The CDR3 spells CASSRTSPGLAGFSLNEQFF. CDR3 nucleotide sequence: TGTGCCAGCAGCCGAACCAGTCCGGGACTAGCGGGCTTCTCCCTCAATGAGCAGTTCTTC. The chain links TRBV11-3 to TRBJ2-1; 12 bases are shared with TRBD2. The V segment lost 5 bases and the J segment 6 bases; nucleotides outside the gene matches: 20. Germline V lookup: CDR1 SGHNT, CDR2 YENEEA. There are 20 residues in the CDR3.

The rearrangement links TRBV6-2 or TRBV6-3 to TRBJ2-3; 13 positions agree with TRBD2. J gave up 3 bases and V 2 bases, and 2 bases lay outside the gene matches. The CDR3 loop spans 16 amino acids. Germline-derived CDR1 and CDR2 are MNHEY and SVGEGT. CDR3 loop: CASSYGTSGATDTQYF. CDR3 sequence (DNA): TGTGCCAGCAGTTACGGGACTAGCGGGGCGACAGATACGCAGTATTTT.

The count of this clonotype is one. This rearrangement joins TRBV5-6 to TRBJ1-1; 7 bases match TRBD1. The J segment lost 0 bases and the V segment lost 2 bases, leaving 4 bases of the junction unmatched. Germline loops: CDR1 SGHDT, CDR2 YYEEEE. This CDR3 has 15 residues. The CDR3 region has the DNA TGTGCCAGCAGCTTCCGACAGGGCCTGAACACTGAAGCTTTCTTT. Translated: CASSFRQGLNTEAFF. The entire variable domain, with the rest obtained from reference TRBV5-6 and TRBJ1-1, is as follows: DAGVTQSPTHLIKTRGQQVTLRCSPKSGHDTVSWYQQALGQGPQFIFQYYEEEERQRGNFPDRFSGHQFPNYSSELNVNALLLGDSALYLCASSFRQGLNTEAFFGQGTRLTVV.

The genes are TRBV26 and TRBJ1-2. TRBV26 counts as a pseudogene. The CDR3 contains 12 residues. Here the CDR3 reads CASRGGVVGYTF. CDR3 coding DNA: TGTGCCAGCCGCGGGGGGGTAGTTGGCTACACCTTC.

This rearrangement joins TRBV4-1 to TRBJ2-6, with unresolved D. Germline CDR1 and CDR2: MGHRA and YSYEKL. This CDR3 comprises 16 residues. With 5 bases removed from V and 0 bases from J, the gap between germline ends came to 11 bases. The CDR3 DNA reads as TGCGCCAGCAGCTCCCTCGGCGGCTCTGGGGCCAACGTCCTGACTTTC. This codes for CASSSLGGSGANVLTF.

In DNA form, the CDR3 reads TGTGCCAGCAGTCCTATTACGACGGTTCTTAATGAAAAACTGTTTTTT. Its protein is CASSPITTVLNEKLFF. This chain joins TRBV26 and TRBJ1-4. TRBV26 is designated a pseudogene. This CDR3 spans 16 amino acids.

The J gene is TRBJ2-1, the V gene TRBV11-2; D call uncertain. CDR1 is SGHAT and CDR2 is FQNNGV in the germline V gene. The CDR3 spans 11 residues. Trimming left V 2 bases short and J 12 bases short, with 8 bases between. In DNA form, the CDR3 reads TGTGCCAGCAGCTTACTCGCGCGGCAGTTCTTC. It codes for CASSLLARQFF.

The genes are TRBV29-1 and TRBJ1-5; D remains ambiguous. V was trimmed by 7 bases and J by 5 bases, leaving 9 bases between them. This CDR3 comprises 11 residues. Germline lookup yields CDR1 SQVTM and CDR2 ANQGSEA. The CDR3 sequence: CSDFSDQPQHF. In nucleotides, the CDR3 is TGCAGCGACTTCAGTGATCAGCCCCAGCATTTT.

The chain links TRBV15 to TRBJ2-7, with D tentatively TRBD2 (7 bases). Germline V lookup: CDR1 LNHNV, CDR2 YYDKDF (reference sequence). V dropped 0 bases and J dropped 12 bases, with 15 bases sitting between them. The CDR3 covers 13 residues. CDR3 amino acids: CATSRDRGAESYF. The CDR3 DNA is TGTGCCACCAGCAGAGATCGGGGGGCAGAATCGTACTTC.

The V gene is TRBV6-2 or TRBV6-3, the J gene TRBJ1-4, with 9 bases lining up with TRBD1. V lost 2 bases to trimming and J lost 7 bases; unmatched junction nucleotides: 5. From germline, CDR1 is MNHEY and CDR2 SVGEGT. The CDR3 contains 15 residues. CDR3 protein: CASSYGQGSFEKLFF. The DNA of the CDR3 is TGTGCCAGCAGTTACGGACAGGGGAGTTTTGAAAAACTGTTTTTT.

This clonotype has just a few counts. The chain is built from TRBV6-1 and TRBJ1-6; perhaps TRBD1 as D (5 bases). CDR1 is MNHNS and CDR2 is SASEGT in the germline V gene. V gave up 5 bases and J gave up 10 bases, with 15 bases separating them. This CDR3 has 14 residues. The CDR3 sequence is CASSRDGVESPLHF. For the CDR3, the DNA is TGTGCCAGCAGTAGGGACGGAGTCGAATCACCCCTCCACTTT.

The CDR3 bases are TGCAGTGCTAGGGGTCGCGGGGGGGCCGACAATGAGCAGTTCTTC. Protein product: CSARGRGGADNEQFF. V is TRBV20-1 and J is TRBJ2-1; 9 positions match TRBD2. The length of the CDR3 is 15 residues. Germline loops: CDR1 DFQATT, CDR2 SNEGSKA (reference sequence). Losses at the gene ends were 3 bases for V and 5 bases for J; bases not matched to a gene: 8.

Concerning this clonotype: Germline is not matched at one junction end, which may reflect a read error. CDR3 sequence reads: CASSPRLAGPYNEQLF. The DNA for the CDR3 is TGTGCCAGCAGCCCCCGACTAGCGGGCCCCTACAATGAGCAGCTCTTC. The rearrangement joins TRBV11-3 to TRBJ2-1, with 10 bases lining up with TRBD2. The CDR3 has 16 residues. Germline assignment: CDR1 SGHNT and CDR2 YENEEA.

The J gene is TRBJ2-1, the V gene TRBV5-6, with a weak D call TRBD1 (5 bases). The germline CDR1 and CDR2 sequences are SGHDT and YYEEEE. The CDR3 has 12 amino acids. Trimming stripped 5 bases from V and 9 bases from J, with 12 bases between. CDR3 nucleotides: TGTGCCAGCAGGGGCGAGGACATTGAGCAGTTCTTC. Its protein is CASRGEDIEQFF.

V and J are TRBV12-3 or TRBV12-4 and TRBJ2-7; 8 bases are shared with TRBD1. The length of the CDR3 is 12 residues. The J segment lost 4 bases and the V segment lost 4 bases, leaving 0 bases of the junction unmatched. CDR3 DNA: TGTGCCAGCAGTTGGACAGGGTACGAGCAGTACTTC. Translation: CASSWTGYEQYF.

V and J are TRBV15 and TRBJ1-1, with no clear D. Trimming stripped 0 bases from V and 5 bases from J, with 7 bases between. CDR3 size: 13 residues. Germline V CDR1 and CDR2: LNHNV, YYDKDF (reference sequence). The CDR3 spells CATSRDPTTEAFF. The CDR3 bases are TGTGCCACCAGCAGAGATCCGACGACTGAAGCTTTCTTT.

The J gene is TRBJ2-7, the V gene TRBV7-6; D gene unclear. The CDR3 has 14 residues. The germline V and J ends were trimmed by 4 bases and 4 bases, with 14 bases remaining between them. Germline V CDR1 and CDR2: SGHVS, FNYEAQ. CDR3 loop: CASSSLQAPYEQYF. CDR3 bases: TGTGCCAGCAGCTCCCTCCAGGCCCCATACGAGCAGTACTTC. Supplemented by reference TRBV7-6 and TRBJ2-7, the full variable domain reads GAGVSQSPRYKVTKRGQDVALRCDPISGHVSLYWYRQALGQGPEFLTYFNYEAQQDKSGLPNDRFSAERPEGSISTLTIQRTEQRDSAMYRCASSSLQAPYEQYFGPGTRLTVT.

CDR3 DNA: TGCAGCGTTGAAGATGCGGGAAGTGGGAGCTATGGCTACACCTTC. Translation gives CSVEDAGSGSYGYTF. The chain employs TRBV29-1 and TRBJ1-2; D is undetermined. This CDR3 is built from 15 residues. Germline V gives CDR1 SQVTM, CDR2 ANQGSEA. The V and J ends lost 0 bases and 4 bases respectively, with 15 bases between them.

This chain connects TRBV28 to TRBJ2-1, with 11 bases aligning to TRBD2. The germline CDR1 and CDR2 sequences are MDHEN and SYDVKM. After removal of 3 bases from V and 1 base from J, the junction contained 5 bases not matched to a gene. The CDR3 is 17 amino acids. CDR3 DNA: TGTGCCAGCAGTTTCCCCCCTAGCGGGGGGTCCTACAATGAGCAGTTCTTC. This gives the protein CASSFPPSGGSYNEQFF.

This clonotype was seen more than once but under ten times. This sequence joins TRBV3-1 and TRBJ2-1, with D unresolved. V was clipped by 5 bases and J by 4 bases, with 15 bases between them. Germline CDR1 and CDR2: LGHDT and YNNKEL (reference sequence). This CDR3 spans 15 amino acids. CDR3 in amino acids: CASSSRALAYNEQFF. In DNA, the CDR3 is TGTGCCAGCAGCAGCCGGGCCTTAGCTTACAATGAGCAGTTCTTC.

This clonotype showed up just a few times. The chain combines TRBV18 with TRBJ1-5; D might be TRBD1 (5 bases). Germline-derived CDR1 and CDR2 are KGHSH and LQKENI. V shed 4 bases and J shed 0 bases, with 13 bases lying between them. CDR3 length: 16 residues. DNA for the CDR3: TGTGCCAGCTCACGCCGACGGGGGGATAGCAATCAGCCCCAGCATTTT. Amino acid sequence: CASSRRRGDSNQPQHF. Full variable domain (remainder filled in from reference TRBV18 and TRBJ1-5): NAGVMQNPRHLVRRRGQEARLRCSPMKGHSHVYWYRQLPEEGLKFMVYLQKENIIDESGMPKERFSAEFPKEGPSILRIQQVVRGDSAAYFCASSRRRGDSNQPQHFGDGTRLSIL.